These 22 T cell receptor beta chains came from one sample sequenced in a study of graft-versus-host responses after intestinal transplantation. No antigen has been assigned to these receptors. Repertoires were generated with immunoSEQ multiplex PCR, while TCRdb's copy carries only in-frame clones and drops some. The sample has more than 90,000 clones, 90% to 95% seen once. Sequencing was performed on unstimulated CD8+ T cells sorted from spleen or lymph node cells, taken before transplant. These receptor sequences come from a human donor who was the organ donor for an intestinal transplant.

The rearrangement joins TRBV27 to TRBJ2-2; no firm D call. V lost 0 bases and J 8 bases, leaving 10 bases between the germline ends. The CDR3 totals 14 residues. Looked up from germline, CDR1 is MNHEY and CDR2 is SMNVEV (reference sequence). The CDR3 DNA is TGTGCCAGCAGTTTATCCCAAGGGTCGGGGGAGCTGTTTTTT. Protein: CASSLSQGSGELFF.

This clone was seen a single time. The genes are TRBV19 and TRBJ2-7; the D is unclear. Per the germline V gene, CDR1 is LNHDA and CDR2 is SQIVND (reference sequence). V was trimmed by 5 bases and J by 0 bases, leaving 14 bases between them. The CDR3 totals 15 residues. The CDR3 nucleotides are TGTGCCAGTAGTTCAAGGGTGAGGCCCTCCTACGAGCAGTACTTC. As protein: CASSSRVRPSYEQYF. Filled out from reference TRBV19 and TRBJ2-7, the complete variable domain reads DGGITQSPKYLFRKEGQNVTLSCEQNLNHDAMYWYRQDPGQGLRLIYYSQIVNDFQKGDIAEGYSVSREKKESFPLTVTSAQKNPTAFYLCASSSRVRPSYEQYFGPGTRLTVT.

On this clone itself: Other DNA sequences in the same sample also yield this CDR3. The rearrangement uses TRBV5-1 and TRBJ2-3; tentatively, D is TRBD1 or TRBD2 (5 bases each). The CDR3 length is 15 residues. V shed 4 bases and J shed 5 bases, with 17 bases lying between them. Germline CDR1 and CDR2: SGHRS and YFSETQ. CDR3 protein: CASSGGDSLGDTQYF. In DNA, the CDR3 is TGCGCCAGCAGCGGGGGAGACTCACTGGGAGATACGCAGTATTTT.

This chain links TRBV5-8 with TRBJ2-7; D not certain. CDR1 and CDR2 from the germline V gene are SGHTS and YDEGEE. V lost 1 base and J 2 bases, leaving 13 bases between the germline ends. The CDR3 sequence is 15 residues long. The CDR3 reads CASSLSAFSTYEQYF. The CDR3 DNA reads TGTGCCAGCAGCTTGAGTGCCTTTTCAACCTACGAGCAGTACTTC.

The chain employs TRBV4-1 and TRBJ1-3, with TRBD1 identical over 8 bases. CDR1 is MGHRA, CDR2 YSYEKL, per germline. There are 14 residues in the CDR3. V was pared by 1 base and J by 8 bases, with 4 bases of the junction left unmatched. The CDR3 is CASSQANRGDTIYF. The CDR3 DNA is TGCGCCAGCAGCCAAGCGAACAGGGGGGACACCATATATTTT.

Note on this clone: The identical CDR3 is also encoded by other nucleotide sequences in the sample. The genes are TRBV29-1 and TRBJ2-1, with 11 bases lining up with TRBD2. V shed 6 bases and J 10 bases; nucleotides not matched to a gene: 14. This CDR3 contains 15 residues. CDR1 SQVTM and CDR2 ANQGSEA come from the germline V gene. This CDR3 reads CSVEQGLTSGAEQFF. CDR3 bases: TGCAGCGTCGAGCAGGGGTTGACTAGCGGGGCCGAGCAGTTCTTC.

The chain is built from TRBV7-6 and TRBJ2-3; D gene ambiguous. This CDR3 is 15 amino acids long. Germline V lookup: CDR1 SGHVS, CDR2 FNYEAQ. V lost 5 bases to trimming and J lost 2 bases, with 14 bases between them. The CDR3 region has the DNA TGTGCCAGCAGCCCTAACCCAAGCCTCACAGATACGCAGTATTTT. This gives the protein CASSPNPSLTDTQYF.

The chain has TRBV4-3 and TRBJ1-1; D perhaps matches TRBD1 (6 bases). V gave up 0 bases and J gave up 4 bases, with 12 bases separating them. The CDR3 loop spans 15 amino acids. The germline V gene encodes CDR1 LGHNA and CDR2 YSLEER. CDR3 DNA: TGCGCCAGCAGCCAAGAATACAGGGTCGTCACTGAAGCTTTCTTT. Its translation: CASSQEYRVVTEAFF.

The J gene is TRBJ1-5, the V gene TRBV6-6; D gene unclear. The CDR3 contains 13 residues. CDR1 and CDR2 from the germline V gene are MNHNY and SVGAGI (reference sequence). V was pared by 7 bases and J by 4 bases, with 11 bases between. The CDR3 is CASNIGPNQPQHF. CDR3 DNA sequence: TGTGCCAGCAATATAGGGCCGAATCAGCCCCAGCATTTT.

Comments on this clone: A read error may account for a junction end that differs from germline. The J gene is TRBJ2-1, the V gene TRBV7-9; D is ambiguous. Germline V CDR1 and CDR2: SEHNR, FQNEAQ (reference sequence). The CDR3 extends over 13 amino acids. In DNA, the CDR3 is TGTGCCAGCAGCTTAGGGGGATACAATGAGCAGCTCTTC. Its translation is CASSLGGYNEQLF.

The chain combines TRBV27 with TRBJ1-1; tentatively, D is TRBD1 (5 bases). CDR1 MNHEY and CDR2 SMNVEV come from the germline V gene (reference sequence). This CDR3 region has 16 residues. The V end was cut by 2 bases, the J end by 4 bases, with 17 bases between. Here the CDR3 reads CASSLSTGRWTTEAFF. The CDR3 coding sequence is TGTGCCAGCAGTTTAAGTACGGGACGATGGACCACTGAAGCTTTCTTT.

The chain couples TRBV6-6 to TRBJ1-5, with a possible D match to TRBD1 (6 bases). From germline, CDR1 is MNHNY and CDR2 SVGAGI (reference sequence). This CDR3 has 15 residues. Trimming cost V 0 bases and J 2 bases, with 8 bases left between them. The CDR3 DNA reads as TGTGCCAGCAGTTACTCCAGGGGTGGCAATCAGCCCCAGCATTTT. As protein: CASSYSRGGNQPQHF.

This clone was seen once. This sequence joins TRBV19 and TRBJ1-2, with D hard to call. CDR3 length equals 13 residues. Germline V gene lookup returns CDR1 LNHDA and CDR2 SQIVND (reference sequence). Trimming removed 3 bases from V and 6 bases from J, with 11 bases in between. The chain's CDR3 is CASSMGSVDGYTF. The CDR3 nucleotides are TGTGCCAGTAGTATGGGGTCAGTTGATGGCTACACCTTC.

This chain's CDR3 is CASSHRQTTNEKLFF. The CDR3 nucleotides read TGCGCCAGCAGCCACAGACAGACGACTAATGAAAAACTGTTTTTT. The chain combines TRBV4-1 with TRBJ1-4; maybe TRBD1 (5 bases). This CDR3 region has 15 residues. V was shortened by 3 bases and J by 2 bases, with 10 bases between the two germline ends. CDR1 is MGHRA, CDR2 YSYEKL, per germline.

The V and J genes are TRBV11-2 and TRBJ2-7; TRBD1 might be the D (6 bases). The CDR3 runs 15 residues. Looked up from germline, CDR1 is SGHAT and CDR2 is FQNNGV. V was pared by 0 bases and J by 3 bases, with 12 bases between. The CDR3 is CASSLDPGVRYEQYF. The DNA for the CDR3 is TGTGCCAGCAGCTTAGATCCAGGGGTCCGCTACGAGCAGTACTTC. Supplemented by reference TRBV11-2 and TRBJ2-7, the full variable domain reads EAGVAQSPRYKIIEKRQSVAFWCNPISGHATLYWYQQILGQGPKLLIQFQNNGVVDDSQLPKDRFSAERLKGVDSTLKIQPAKLEDSAVYLCASSLDPGVRYEQYFGPGTRLTVT.

The chain uses TRBV6-5 and TRBJ2-3, with D tentatively TRBD2 (5 bases). This CDR3 is 13 amino acids long. Germline values: CDR1 MNHEY, CDR2 SVGAGI. V was pared by 0 bases and J by 4 bases, with 5 bases between. The CDR3 DNA reads as TGTGCCAGCAGTTACTCGCGGGCAGATACGCAGTATTTT. It is translated as CASSYSRADTQYF.

This sequence joins TRBV6-5 and TRBJ2-5; possibly TRBD1 or TRBD2 for D (5 bases each). The V end lost 2 bases, the J end lost 5 bases, and 6 bases lay between the germline ends. Germline V gene lookup returns CDR1 MNHEY and CDR2 SVGAGI. The CDR3 sequence is 12 residues long. The CDR3 sequence is CASSYRDETQYF. The CDR3 DNA reads TGTGCCAGCAGTTACAGGGACGAGACCCAGTACTTC.

This clone was detected a few times. The chain combines TRBV6-6 with TRBJ2-1; D ambiguous. The CDR3 length is 14 residues. The germline CDR1 and CDR2 sequences are MNHNY and SVGAGI (reference sequence). Trimming left V 2 bases short and J 0 bases short, with 5 bases between. The CDR3 nucleotides are TGTGCCAGCAGTTACATGGGCTCCTACAATGAGCAGTTCTTC. Translating it yields CASSYMGSYNEQFF.

The gene calls are TRBV19 and TRBJ2-5; D unclear. CDR3 length: 16 residues. Per germline, CDR1 LNHDA and CDR2 SQIVND (reference sequence). The V end lost 5 bases, the J end lost 0 bases, and 16 bases lay between the germline ends. CDR3 DNA: TGTGCCAGTAGTGCCTCCGTCGTCCTGTACCAAGAGACCCAGTACTTC. Residues: CASSASVVLYQETQYF.

The chain has TRBV7-9 and TRBJ2-7; either TRBD1 or TRBD2 may supply D (5 bases each). Germline V CDR1 and CDR2: SEHNR, FQNEAQ (reference sequence). The ends were cut back, 6 bases at V and 1 base at J, with 10 bases in the middle. The CDR3 is 13 amino acids. The CDR3 loop is CASRFGGSYEQYF. The CDR3 region has the DNA TGTGCCAGCAGATTTGGGGGTTCCTACGAGCAGTACTTC.

This clone occurred a few times. The genes are TRBV30 and TRBJ2-1; no reliable D call. V shed 2 bases and J shed 8 bases, with 7 bases lying between them. This CDR3 spans 11 amino acids. Germline V gene lookup returns CDR1 GTSNPN and CDR2 SVGIG (reference sequence). The CDR3 region has the DNA TGTGCCTGGAGTTCAGGACATGAGCAGTTCTTC. It encodes CAWSSGHEQFF.

The chain combines TRBV12-2 with TRBJ2-5. TRBV12-2 is labeled a pseudogene. This CDR3 region has 12 residues. CDR3: CASRARKETQYF. CDR3 in DNA: TGTGCAAGTCGCGCCCGAAAAGAGACCCAGTACTTC.